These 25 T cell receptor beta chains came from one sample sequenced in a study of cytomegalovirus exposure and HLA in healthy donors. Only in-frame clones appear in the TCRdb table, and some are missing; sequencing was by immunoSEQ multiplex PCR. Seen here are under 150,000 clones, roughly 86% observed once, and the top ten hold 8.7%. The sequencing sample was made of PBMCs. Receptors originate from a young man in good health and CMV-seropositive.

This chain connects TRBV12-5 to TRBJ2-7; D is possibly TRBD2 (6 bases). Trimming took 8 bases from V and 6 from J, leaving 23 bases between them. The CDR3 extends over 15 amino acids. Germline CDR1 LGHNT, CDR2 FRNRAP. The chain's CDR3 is CASSLRSGGNGEQYF. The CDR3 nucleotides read TGTGCTAGTAGCCTCCGTTCCGGAGGGAACGGCGAGCAGTACTTC.

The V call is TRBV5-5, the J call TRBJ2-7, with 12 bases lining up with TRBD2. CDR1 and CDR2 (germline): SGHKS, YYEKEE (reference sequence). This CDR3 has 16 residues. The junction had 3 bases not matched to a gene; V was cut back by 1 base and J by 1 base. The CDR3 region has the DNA TGTGCCAGCAGCTTGATACTAGCGGGGGGTTCCTACGAGCAGTACTTC. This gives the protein CASSLILAGGSYEQYF.

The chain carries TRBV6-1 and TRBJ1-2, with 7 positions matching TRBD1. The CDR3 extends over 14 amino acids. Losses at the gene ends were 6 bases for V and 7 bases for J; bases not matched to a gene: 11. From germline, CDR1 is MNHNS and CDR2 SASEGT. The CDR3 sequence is CASRGTGAQSGYTF. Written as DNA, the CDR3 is TGTGCCAGCAGGGGTACAGGGGCCCAGTCTGGCTACACCTTC.

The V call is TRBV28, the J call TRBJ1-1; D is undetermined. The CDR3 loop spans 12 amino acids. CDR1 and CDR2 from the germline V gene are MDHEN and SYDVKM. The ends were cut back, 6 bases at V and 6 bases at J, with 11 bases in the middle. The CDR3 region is CASRTPGSEAFF. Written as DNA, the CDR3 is TGTGCCAGCAGGACGCCGGGGTCTGAAGCTTTCTTT.

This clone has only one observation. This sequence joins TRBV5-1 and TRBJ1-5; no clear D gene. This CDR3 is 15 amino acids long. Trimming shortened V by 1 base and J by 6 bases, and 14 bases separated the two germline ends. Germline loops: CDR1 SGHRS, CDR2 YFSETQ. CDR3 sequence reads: CASSLTGREGQPQHF. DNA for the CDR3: TGCGCCAGCAGCTTGACGGGCCGGGAAGGTCAGCCCCAGCATTTT.

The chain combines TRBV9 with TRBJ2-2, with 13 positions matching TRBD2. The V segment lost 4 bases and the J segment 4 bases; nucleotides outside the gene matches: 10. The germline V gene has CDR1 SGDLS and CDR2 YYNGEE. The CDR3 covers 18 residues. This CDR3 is CASSPRGLAGVGTGELFF. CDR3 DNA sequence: TGTGCCAGCAGCCCCCGCGGACTAGCGGGAGTTGGCACCGGGGAGCTGTTTTTT.

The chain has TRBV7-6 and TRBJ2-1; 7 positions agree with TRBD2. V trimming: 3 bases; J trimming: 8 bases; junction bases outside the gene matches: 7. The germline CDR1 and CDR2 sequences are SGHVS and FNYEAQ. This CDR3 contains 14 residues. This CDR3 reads CASSFFAGVDEQFF. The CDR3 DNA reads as TGTGCCAGCAGCTTTTTTGCGGGGGTCGATGAGCAGTTCTTC.

CDR3 nucleotide sequence: TGTGCCATCAGTGAGTCGGCCAATTCCTACGAGCAGTACTTC. Protein product: CAISESANSYEQYF. The chain has TRBV10-3 and TRBJ2-7; D not resolved. V lost 0 bases to trimming and J lost 1 base, with 7 bases between them. This CDR3 contains 14 residues. Germline lookup yields CDR1 ENHRY and CDR2 SYGVKD.

The CDR3, as DNA: TGTGCCAGCAGCTTGAGGACAGGGATTAACTATGGCTACACCTTC. Translation: CASSLRTGINYGYTF. The chain combines TRBV5-6 with TRBJ1-2; the match to TRBD1 covers 8 bases. V shed 1 base and J 1 base; nucleotides not matched to a gene: 3. Looked up from germline, CDR1 is SGHDT and CDR2 is YYEEEE. This CDR3 is 15 amino acids long.

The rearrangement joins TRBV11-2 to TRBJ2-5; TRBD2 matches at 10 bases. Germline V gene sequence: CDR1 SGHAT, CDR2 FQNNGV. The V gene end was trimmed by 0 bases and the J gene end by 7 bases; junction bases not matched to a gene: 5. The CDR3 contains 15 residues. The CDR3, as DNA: TGTGCCAGCAGCTTAGATCTAACTAGCGGGACGACCCAGTACTTC. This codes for CASSLDLTSGTTQYF.

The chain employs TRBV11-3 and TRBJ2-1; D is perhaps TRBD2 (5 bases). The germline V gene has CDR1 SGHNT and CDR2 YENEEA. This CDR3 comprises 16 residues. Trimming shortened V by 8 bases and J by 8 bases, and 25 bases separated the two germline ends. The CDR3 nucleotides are TGTGCCAGCGCTCCACCATTTCTGCCCAGCGGCGATGAGCAGTTCTTC. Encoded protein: CASAPPFLPSGDEQFF.

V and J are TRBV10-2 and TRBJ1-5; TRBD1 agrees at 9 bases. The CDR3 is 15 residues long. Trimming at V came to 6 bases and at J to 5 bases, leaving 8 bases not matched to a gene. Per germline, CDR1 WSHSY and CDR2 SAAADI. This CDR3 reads CASSLQGAGYQPQHF. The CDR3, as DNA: TGCGCCAGCAGCTTACAGGGGGCAGGGTATCAGCCCCAGCATTTT.

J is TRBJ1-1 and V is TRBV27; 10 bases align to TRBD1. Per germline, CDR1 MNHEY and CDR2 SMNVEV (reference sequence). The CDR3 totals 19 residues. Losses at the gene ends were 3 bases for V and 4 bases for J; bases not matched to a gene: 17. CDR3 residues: CASSLLTGGKRDRGTEAFF. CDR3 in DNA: TGTGCCAGCAGTTTGTTAACCGGGGGTAAACGGGACAGGGGCACTGAAGCTTTCTTT.

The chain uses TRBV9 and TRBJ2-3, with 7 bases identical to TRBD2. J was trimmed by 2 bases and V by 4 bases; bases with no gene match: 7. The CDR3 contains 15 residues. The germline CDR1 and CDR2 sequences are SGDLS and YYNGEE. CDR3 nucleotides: TGTGCCAGCAGCCTGCCAGCGGGGACCACAGATACGCAGTATTTT. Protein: CASSLPAGTTDTQYF.

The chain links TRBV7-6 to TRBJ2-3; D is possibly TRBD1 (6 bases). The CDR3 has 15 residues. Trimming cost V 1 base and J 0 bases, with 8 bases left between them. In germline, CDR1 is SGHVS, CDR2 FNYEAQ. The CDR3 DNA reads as TGTGCCAGCAGCTTAGGGACAGCTAGCACAGATACGCAGTATTTT. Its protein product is CASSLGTASTDTQYF.

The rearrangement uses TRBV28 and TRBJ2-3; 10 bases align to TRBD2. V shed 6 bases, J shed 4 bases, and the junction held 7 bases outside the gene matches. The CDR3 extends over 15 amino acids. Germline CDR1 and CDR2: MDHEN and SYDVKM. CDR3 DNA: TGTGCCAGCAGCGTGGGCGGACTAGCGGCAGATACGCAGTATTTT. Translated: CASSVGGLAADTQYF.

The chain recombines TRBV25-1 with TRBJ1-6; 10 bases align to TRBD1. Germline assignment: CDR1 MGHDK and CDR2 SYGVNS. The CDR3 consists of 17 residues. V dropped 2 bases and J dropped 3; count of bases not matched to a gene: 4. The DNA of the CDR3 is TGTGCCAGCAGTGAAGGGGACAGGGGCCACTATAATTCACCCCTCCACTTT. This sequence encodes CASSEGDRGHYNSPLHF.

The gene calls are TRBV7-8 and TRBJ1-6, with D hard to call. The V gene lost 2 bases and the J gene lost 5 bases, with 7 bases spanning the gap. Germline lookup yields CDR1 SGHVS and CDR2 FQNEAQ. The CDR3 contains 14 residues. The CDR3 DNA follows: TGTGCCAGCAGCTTACGAACAGATAATTCACCCCTCCACTTT. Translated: CASSLRTDNSPLHF.

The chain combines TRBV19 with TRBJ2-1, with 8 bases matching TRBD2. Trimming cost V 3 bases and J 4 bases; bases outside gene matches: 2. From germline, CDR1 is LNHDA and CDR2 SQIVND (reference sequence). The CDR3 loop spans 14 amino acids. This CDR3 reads CASSIGGEYNEQFF. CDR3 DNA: TGTGCCAGTAGTATCGGGGGGGAGTACAATGAGCAGTTCTTC.

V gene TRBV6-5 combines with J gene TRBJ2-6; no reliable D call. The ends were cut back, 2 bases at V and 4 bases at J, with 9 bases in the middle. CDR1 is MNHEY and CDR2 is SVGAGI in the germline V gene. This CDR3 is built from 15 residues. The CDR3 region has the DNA TGTGCCAGCAGTTACGGGCTTACCGGGGCCAACGTCCTGACTTTC. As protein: CASSYGLTGANVLTF.

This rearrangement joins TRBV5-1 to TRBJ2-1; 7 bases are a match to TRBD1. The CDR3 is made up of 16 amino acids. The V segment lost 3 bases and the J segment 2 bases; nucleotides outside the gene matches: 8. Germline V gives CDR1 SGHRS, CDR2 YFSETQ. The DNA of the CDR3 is TGCGCCAGCAGCTCTCACAGGGGCGACACCTACAATGAGCAGTTCTTC. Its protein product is CASSSHRGDTYNEQFF.

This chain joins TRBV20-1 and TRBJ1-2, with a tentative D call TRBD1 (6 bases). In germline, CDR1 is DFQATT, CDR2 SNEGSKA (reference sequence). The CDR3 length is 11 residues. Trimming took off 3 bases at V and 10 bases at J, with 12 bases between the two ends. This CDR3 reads CSASTGWVYTF. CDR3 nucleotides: TGCAGTGCTAGTACAGGGTGGGTCTACACCTTC.

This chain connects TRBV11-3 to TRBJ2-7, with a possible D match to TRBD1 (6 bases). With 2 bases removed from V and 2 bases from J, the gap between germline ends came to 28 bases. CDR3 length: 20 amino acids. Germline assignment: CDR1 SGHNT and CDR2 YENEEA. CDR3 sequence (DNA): TGTGCCAGCAGCTTAACCCACGGGACACCTATACCTAAGGGTGCCTACGAGCAGTACTTC. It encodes CASSLTHGTPIPKGAYEQYF.

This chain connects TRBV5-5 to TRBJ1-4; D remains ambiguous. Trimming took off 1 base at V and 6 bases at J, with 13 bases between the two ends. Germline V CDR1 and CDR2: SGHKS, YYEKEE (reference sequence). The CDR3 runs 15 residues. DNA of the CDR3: TGTGCCAGCAGCTTGATGGGGAGAGGTGATGAAAAACTGTTTTTT. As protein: CASSLMGRGDEKLFF. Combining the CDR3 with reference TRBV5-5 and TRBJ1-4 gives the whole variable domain DAGVTQSPTHLIKTRGQQVTLRCSPISGHKSVSWYQQVLGQGPQFIFQYYEKEERGRGNFPDRFSARQFPNYSSELNVNALLLGDSALYLCASSLMGRGDEKLFFGSGTQLSVL.

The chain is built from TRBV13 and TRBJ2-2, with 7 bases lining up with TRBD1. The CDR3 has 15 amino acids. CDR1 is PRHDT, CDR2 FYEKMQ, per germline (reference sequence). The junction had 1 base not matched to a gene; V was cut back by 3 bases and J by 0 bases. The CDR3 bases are TGTGCCAGCAGCTTGGGGACAGCGAACACCGGGGAGCTGTTTTTT. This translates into CASSLGTANTGELFF.